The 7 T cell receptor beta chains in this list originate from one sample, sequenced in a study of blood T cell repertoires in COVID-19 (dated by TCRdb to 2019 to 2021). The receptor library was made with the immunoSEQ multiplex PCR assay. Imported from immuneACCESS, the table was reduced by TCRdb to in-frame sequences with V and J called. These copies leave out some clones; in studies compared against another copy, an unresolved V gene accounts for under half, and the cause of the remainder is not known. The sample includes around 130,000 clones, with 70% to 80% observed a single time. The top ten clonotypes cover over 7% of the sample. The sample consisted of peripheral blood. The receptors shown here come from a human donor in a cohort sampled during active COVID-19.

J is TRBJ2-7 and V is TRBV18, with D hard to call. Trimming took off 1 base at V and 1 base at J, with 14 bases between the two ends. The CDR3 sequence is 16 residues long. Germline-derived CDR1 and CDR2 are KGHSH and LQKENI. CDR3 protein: CASSPLAEPPSYEQYF. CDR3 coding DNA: TGTGCCAGCTCACCACTCGCAGAACCACCTTCCTACGAGCAGTACTTC.

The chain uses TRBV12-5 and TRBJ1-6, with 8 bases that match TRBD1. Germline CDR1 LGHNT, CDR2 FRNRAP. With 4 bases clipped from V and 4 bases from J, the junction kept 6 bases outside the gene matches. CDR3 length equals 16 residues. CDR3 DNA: TGTGCTAGTGGTTCGGGACAGGAGGGGTATAATTCACCCCTCCACTTT. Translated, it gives CASGSGQEGYNSPLHF.

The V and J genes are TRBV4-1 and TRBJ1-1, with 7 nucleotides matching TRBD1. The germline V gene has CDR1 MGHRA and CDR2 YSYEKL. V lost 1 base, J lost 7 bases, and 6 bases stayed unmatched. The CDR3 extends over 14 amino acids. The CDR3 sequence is CASSQALTGFEAFF. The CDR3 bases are TGCGCCAGCAGCCAAGCTCTGACAGGGTTTGAAGCTTTCTTT.

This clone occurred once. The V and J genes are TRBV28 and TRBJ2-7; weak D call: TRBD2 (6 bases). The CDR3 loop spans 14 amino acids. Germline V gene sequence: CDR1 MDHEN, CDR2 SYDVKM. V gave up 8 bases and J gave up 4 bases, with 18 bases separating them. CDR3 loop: CASQPRGGVYEQYF. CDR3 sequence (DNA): TGTGCCAGCCAACCCCGGGGCGGGGTTTACGAGCAGTACTTC.

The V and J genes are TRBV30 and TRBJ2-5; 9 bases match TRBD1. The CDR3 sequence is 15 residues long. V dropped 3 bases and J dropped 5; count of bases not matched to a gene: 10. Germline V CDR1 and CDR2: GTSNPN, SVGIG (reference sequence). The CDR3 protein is CAWRNRDRDSETQYF. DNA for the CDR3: TGTGCCTGGAGGAACCGGGACAGGGACTCCGAGACCCAGTACTTC.

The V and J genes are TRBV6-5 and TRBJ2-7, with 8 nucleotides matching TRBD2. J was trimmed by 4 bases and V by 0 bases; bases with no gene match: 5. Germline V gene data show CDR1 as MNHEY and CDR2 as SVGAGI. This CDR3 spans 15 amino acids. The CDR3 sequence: CASSYSRVAGYEQYF. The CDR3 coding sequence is TGTGCCAGCAGTTACTCGCGAGTAGCGGGATACGAGCAGTACTTC.

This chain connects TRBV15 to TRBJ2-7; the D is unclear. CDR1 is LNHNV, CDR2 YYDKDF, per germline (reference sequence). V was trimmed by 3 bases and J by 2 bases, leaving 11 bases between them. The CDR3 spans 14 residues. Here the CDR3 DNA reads TGTGCCACCAGCAGCCTATCAACGGCCTACGAGCAGTACTTC. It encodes CATSSLSTAYEQYF.